Following are 15 T cell receptor beta chains from one sample sequenced in a study of long-term antiretroviral therapy in people with HIV. Sequencing relied on immunoSEQ assay v3.0, run at survey level. Measured with immunoSEQ multiplex PCR; TCRdb has only the in-frame clones, and not every one. The sample contains 9,500 to 15,000 clones, under 85% of which appear only once. The starting material was unsorted PBMCs, obtained 3.4 years after starting antiretroviral therapy. The receptor set was obtained from a man in his forties with HIV.

This clone was found once. The chain joins TRBV6-6 to TRBJ2-3; D is ambiguous. V was cut by 2 bases and J by 5 bases, with 2 bases left in between. In germline, CDR1 is MNHNY, CDR2 SVGAGI (reference sequence). The CDR3 totals 11 residues. CDR3 residues: CASSYIDTQYF. CDR3 DNA sequence: TGTGCCAGCAGTTACATAGATACGCAGTATTTT.

The rearrangement joins TRBV14 to TRBJ2-7; TRBD2 matches 11 bases. Germline-derived CDR1 and CDR2 are SGHDN and FVKESK. The CDR3 consists of 15 residues. Trimming took 3 bases from V and 2 from J; bases not matched to a gene: 3. The CDR3 sequence: CASSHILAGAYEQYF. CDR3 DNA sequence: TGTGCCAGCAGCCATATACTAGCGGGAGCCTACGAGCAGTACTTC.

The rearrangement uses TRBV7-2 and TRBJ2-3; D may correspond to TRBD1 or TRBD2 (6 bases each). V shed 5 bases and J shed 4 bases, with 22 bases lying between them. Germline V lookup: CDR1 SGHTA, CDR2 FQGNSA. This CDR3 comprises 17 residues. The CDR3 is CASSPIGGGLLSDTQYF. CDR3 nucleotide sequence: TGTGCCAGCAGCCCCATTGGTGGGGGGCTTCTTTCAGATACGCAGTATTTT.

CDR3 DNA: TGTGCCAGCAGTGGTGGACTAGCGGGTTTCCAGTTCTTC. Translated, it gives CASSGGLAGFQFF. The V call is TRBV25-1, the J call TRBJ2-1, with 11 positions matching TRBD2. The CDR3 is made up of 13 amino acids. Unmatched junction bases numbered 6, after V lost 4 bases and J lost 13 bases. The germline V gene encodes CDR1 MGHDK and CDR2 SYGVNS.

This clone was seen a single time. Within the sample, other DNA sequences also encode this same CDR3. The genes are TRBV4-3 and TRBJ2-7; 10 bases are shared with TRBD1. The CDR3 spans 14 residues. V lost 3 bases, J lost 3 bases, and 2 bases stayed unmatched. The germline gives CDR1 LGHNA, CDR2 YSLEER. DNA for the CDR3: TGCGCCAGCAGCCATCGGACAGGGGGCTACGAGCAGTACTTC. This sequence encodes CASSHRTGGYEQYF.

This chain connects TRBV5-1 to TRBJ2-1; 8 positions match TRBD2. Germline V gene data show CDR1 as SGHRS and CDR2 as YFSETQ. The CDR3 runs to 14 residues. V lost 5 bases and J lost 10; bases outside the gene matches: 11. For the CDR3, the DNA is TGCGCCAGCAGAACGGGAGGGCTCCCGAGGGAGCAGTTCTTC. Translated, it gives CASRTGGLPREQFF.

This chain links TRBV11-2 with TRBJ1-1, with D maybe TRBD1 (6 bases). Trimming cost V 3 bases and J 4 bases, with 12 bases left between them. The germline V gene has CDR1 SGHAT and CDR2 FQNNGV. This CDR3 has 14 amino acids. The CDR3 nucleotides are TGTGCCAGCAGCTTTGGGGGAGGGGGCACTGAAGCTTTCTTT. This encodes CASSFGGGGTEAFF.

The CDR3 DNA reads TGTGCCTGGACCCGGGACAGCTCATATCAGCCCCAGCATTTT. Residues: CAWTRDSSYQPQHF. The rearrangement joins TRBV30 to TRBJ1-5; TRBD1 aligns across 7 bases. CDR3 length: 14 residues. Unmatched junction bases numbered 8, after V lost 4 bases and J lost 5 bases. Looked up from germline, CDR1 is GTSNPN and CDR2 is SVGIG (reference sequence).

The rearrangement uses TRBV6-6 and TRBJ1-4; the match to TRBD1 covers 7 bases. This CDR3 region has 14 residues. After removal of 6 bases from V and 8 bases from J, the junction contained 9 bases not matched to a gene. Germline V gene data show CDR1 as MNHNY and CDR2 as SVGAGI (reference sequence). This CDR3 reads CASRQGQLREKLFF. The CDR3 nucleotides read TGTGCCAGCAGGCAGGGACAGCTTAGGGAAAAACTGTTTTTT.

This clone was observed a few times. The V gene is TRBV11-2, the J gene TRBJ1-2; TRBD1 matches 9 bases. After removal of 5 bases from V and 3 bases from J, the junction contained 4 bases not matched to a gene. CDR3 length: 14 amino acids. Germline loops: CDR1 SGHAT, CDR2 FQNNGV. The CDR3 DNA sequence: TGTGCCAGCAGCCTGAGGACAGGGGACTATGGCTACACCTTC. Translation: CASSLRTGDYGYTF. The full variable domain, with the rest looked up from reference TRBV11-2 and TRBJ1-2, is EAGVAQSPRYKIIEKRQSVAFWCNPISGHATLYWYQQILGQGPKLLIQFQNNGVVDDSQLPKDRFSAERLKGVDSTLKIQPAKLEDSAVYLCASSLRTGDYGYTFGSGTRLTVV.

This rearrangement joins TRBV27 to TRBJ1-2; a possible D gene is TRBD1 (6 bases). This CDR3 is 17 amino acids long. V gave up 6 bases and J gave up 2 bases, with 22 bases separating them. Germline CDR1 and CDR2: MNHEY and SMNVEV (reference sequence). The CDR3 protein is CASRNIRDTRTNYGYTF. CDR3 DNA: TGTGCCAGCAGAAACATTCGGGACACAAGGACCAACTATGGCTACACCTTC.

This clone was detected only once. The CDR3 protein is CASSQDMDLNQPQHF. Here the CDR3 DNA reads TGCGCCAGCAGCCAAGACATGGATCTCAATCAGCCCCAGCATTTT. The V call is TRBV4-3, the J call TRBJ1-5; D call uncertain. Germline CDR1 is LGHNA and CDR2 is YSLEER. Trimming stripped 0 bases from V and 3 bases from J, with 9 bases between. The CDR3 is 15 residues long.

The rearrangement links TRBV9 to TRBJ2-1; 7 bases are shared with TRBD2. J was trimmed by 7 bases and V by 3 bases; bases with no gene match: 10. In germline, CDR1 is SGDLS, CDR2 YYNGEE. The CDR3 runs to 15 residues. CDR3 loop: CASSDPPAGVNEQFF. CDR3 sequence (DNA): TGTGCCAGCAGCGACCCTCCGGCGGGGGTAAATGAGCAGTTCTTC.

This clone was seen a single time. The chain uses TRBV4-1 and TRBJ2-1; TRBD2 matches 13 bases. Unmatched junction bases numbered 14, after V lost 2 bases and J lost 13 bases. Germline CDR1 reads MGHRA; CDR2 reads YSYEKL. The length of the CDR3 is 17 residues. The CDR3 protein is CASSQLSGTSGIFGQFF. The CDR3 DNA reads TGCGCCAGCAGCCAACTGTCCGGGACTAGCGGGATCTTCGGTCAGTTCTTC.

The genes are TRBV7-7 and TRBJ2-7; 7 bases agree with TRBD1. CDR1 SSHAT and CDR2 FNYEAQ come from the germline V gene (reference sequence). J gave up 3 bases and V 1 base, and 0 bases lay outside the gene matches. The CDR3 has 13 residues. The DNA for the CDR3 is TGTGCCAGCAGCTTAGGGGACAGCTACGAGCAGTACTTC. Protein product: CASSLGDSYEQYF.